The entry below gives a single T cell receptor (beta chain) sequence along with its context. This sample was included in a study of shared clonotypes between healthy human individuals. In the sorted-subset replicate PCRs, approximately 200 ng DNA, around 32,000 T cell genomes, was used. Sequencing used immunoSEQ multiplex PCR; TCRdb keeps in-frame clones, though not all of them. The table lists 1.5 million to 2.5 million clones, around 96% of them singletons, with more than 0.9% in the top ten. It was CD45RO-negative cells, positively selected for CCR7, that made up naive CD8 cells, with terminally differentiated effector memory CD45RA+ cells excluded. The CDR3 is made up of 14 amino acids. Germline V gene sequence: CDR1 ENHRY, CDR2 SYGVKD. Unmatched junction bases numbered 15, after V lost 10 bases and J lost 6 bases.

This clonotype originated in a man in his late teens or twenties in good health. The chain combines TRBV10-3 with TRBJ2-7; TRBD2 matches 7 bases. Sequencing was performed on naive CD8+ T cells sorted from blood. The CDR3 DNA sequence: TGTGCCACCGTGGGGCCGGGGGGAGGTAGCGAGCAGTACTTC. As protein: CATVGPGGGSEQYF.